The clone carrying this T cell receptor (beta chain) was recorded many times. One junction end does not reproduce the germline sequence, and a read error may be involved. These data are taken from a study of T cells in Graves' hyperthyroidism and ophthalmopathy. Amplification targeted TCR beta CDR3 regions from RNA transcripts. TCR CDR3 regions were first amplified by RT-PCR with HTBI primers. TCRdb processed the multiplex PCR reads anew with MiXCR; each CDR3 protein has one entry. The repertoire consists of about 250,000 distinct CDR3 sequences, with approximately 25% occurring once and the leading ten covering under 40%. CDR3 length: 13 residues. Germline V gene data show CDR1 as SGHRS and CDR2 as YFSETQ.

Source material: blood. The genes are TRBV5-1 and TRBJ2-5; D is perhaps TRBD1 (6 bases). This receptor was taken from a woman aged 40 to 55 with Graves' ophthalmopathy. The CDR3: CASSRGGEETQYF. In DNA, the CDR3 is TGTGCCAGCAGCAGGGGCGGAGAGGAGACCCAGTACTTC.